Each of the 18 T cell receptor beta chains below was sequenced from the same sample in a study of CD8+ T cells in alopecia areata. The treatment: oral pan-JAK inhibitor, 5-10 mg twice daily. cDNA serving as the sequencing template came from extracted, reverse transcribed RNA. Produced via immunoSEQ multiplex PCR; TCRdb's table is partial and in-frame only. Of roughly 120,000 clones listed, around three fifths are singletons. Sequences were derived from CD8+ T cells sorted from blood, sampled at week 24, from a patient treated with tofacitinib. The receptors originated from a human donor with alopecia areata.

V usage is TRBV9 and J usage is TRBJ1-3; D is perhaps TRBD1 (6 bases). Looked up from germline, CDR1 is SGDLS and CDR2 is YYNGEE. Trimming took 0 bases from V and 2 from J, leaving 15 bases between them. CDR3 length: 17 residues. This chain's CDR3 is CASSVEVEGVTGNTIYF. The CDR3 nucleotides read TGTGCCAGCAGCGTAGAAGTGGAGGGGGTTACTGGAAACACCATATATTTT.

The V and J genes are TRBV27 and TRBJ2-7; no clear D gene. The germline CDR1 and CDR2 sequences are MNHEY and SMNVEV (reference sequence). Trimming removed 5 bases at V and 0 bases at J, with 5 bases between. This CDR3 is 12 amino acids long. The CDR3 is CASSPRSYEQYF. The CDR3 bases are TGTGCCAGCAGTCCCCGCTCCTACGAGCAGTACTTC.

The chain joins TRBV10-3 to TRBJ1-1; D possibly corresponds to TRBD1 (5 bases). The CDR3 has 11 amino acids. V gave up 6 bases and J gave up 7 bases, with 9 bases separating them. Germline V gene lookup returns CDR1 ENHRY and CDR2 SYGVKD. In DNA form, the CDR3 reads TGTGCCATCAGCGGGGGGGGTGAAGCTTTCTTT. It translates to CAISGGGEAFF.

V is TRBV29-1 and J is TRBJ2-1; tentative D call: TRBD1 (5 bases). The CDR3 has 13 amino acids. V dropped 4 bases and J dropped 9 bases, with 16 bases sitting between them. Germline V gene data show CDR1 as SQVTM and CDR2 as ANQGSEA. This chain's CDR3 is CSVVPGRSGEQFF. For the CDR3, the DNA is TGCAGCGTTGTACCAGGGCGAAGTGGTGAGCAGTTCTTC.

This clone showed up many times. J is TRBJ2-5 and V is TRBV2, with D tentatively TRBD1 (5 bases). Germline CDR1 is SNHLY and CDR2 is FYNNEI. Trimming removed 7 bases from V and 2 bases from J, with 17 bases in between. The CDR3 is made up of 15 amino acids. In nucleotides, the CDR3 is TGTGCCAGCAATAGGAGACAGCGCGTACAAGAGACCCAGTACTTC. As protein: CASNRRQRVQETQYF.

V usage is TRBV6-5 and J usage is TRBJ2-2; D not resolved. The CDR3 sequence is 11 residues long. V was cut by 2 bases and J by 11 bases, with 6 bases left in between. Germline values: CDR1 MNHEY, CDR2 SVGAGI. The CDR3 protein is CASSYGRELFF. The CDR3, as DNA: TGTGCCAGCAGTTACGGACGAGAGCTGTTTTTT.

A few counts support this clone. The rearrangement links TRBV27 to TRBJ2-6, with D hard to call. Trimming pared 1 base from V and 5 bases from J, leaving 6 bases between. Germline CDR1 and CDR2: MNHEY and SMNVEV (reference sequence). The CDR3 is 14 amino acids. The CDR3 DNA follows: TGTGCCAGCAGTTTATTGGCCCGGGCCAACGTCCTGACTTTC. This translates into CASSLLARANVLTF.

The chain is built from TRBV30 and TRBJ2-7; perhaps TRBD1 as D (5 bases). With 0 bases removed from V and 11 bases from J, the gap between germline ends came to 14 bases. Germline V CDR1 and CDR2: GTSNPN, SVGIG (reference sequence). This CDR3 spans 12 amino acids. The CDR3 DNA reads TGTGCCTGGAGTGTACAGGAAGATCGGGAGTACTTC. It is translated as CAWSVQEDREYF.

A few counts support this clone. The same CDR3 is also encoded by other DNA sequences in this sample. This rearrangement joins TRBV30 to TRBJ1-1; possibly TRBD1 for D (5 bases). The ends were cut back, 0 bases at V and 4 bases at J, with 9 bases in the middle. CDR3 length equals 13 residues. In germline, CDR1 is GTSNPN, CDR2 SVGIG (reference sequence). This chain's CDR3 is CAWSVDGGTEAFF. Here the CDR3 DNA reads TGTGCCTGGAGTGTTGATGGGGGCACTGAAGCTTTCTTT.

This chain links TRBV7-9 with TRBJ1-1, with D perhaps matching TRBD1 (6 bases). There are 15 residues in the CDR3. Trimming removed 1 base at V and 4 bases at J, with 13 bases between. Germline lookup yields CDR1 SEHNR and CDR2 FQNEAQ (reference sequence). As DNA, the CDR3 is TGTGCCAGCAGCTTAGAGATCGGGGGCATCACTGAAGCTTTCTTT. This sequence encodes CASSLEIGGITEAFF.

The chain is built from TRBV7-8 and TRBJ2-2; D not resolved. Trimming removed 1 base at V and 5 bases at J, with 14 bases between. CDR1 is SGHVS, CDR2 FQNEAQ, per germline. The CDR3 runs 16 residues. The CDR3 region has the DNA TGTGCCAGCAGCTTAGGGCTAGAAGAAAGGACCGGGGAGCTGTTTTTT. Amino acid sequence: CASSLGLEERTGELFF.

The rearrangement links TRBV11-2 to TRBJ1-1; no clear D. The germline V gene has CDR1 SGHAT and CDR2 FQNNGV. V was shortened by 0 bases and J by 1 base, with 6 bases between the two germline ends. CDR3 length: 14 amino acids. The CDR3 DNA reads as TGTGCCAGCAGCTTAGATGAGCGGAACACTGAAGCTTTCTTT. Protein sequence: CASSLDERNTEAFF. Variable domain in full (rest from reference TRBV11-2 and TRBJ1-1): EAGVAQSPRYKIIEKRQSVAFWCNPISGHATLYWYQQILGQGPKLLIQFQNNGVVDDSQLPKDRFSAERLKGVDSTLKIQPAKLEDSAVYLCASSLDERNTEAFFGQGTRLTVV.

The V call is TRBV7-9, the J call TRBJ1-2; unclear D gene. The CDR3 extends over 15 amino acids. Germline V gene lookup returns CDR1 SEHNR and CDR2 FQNEAQ (reference sequence). With 1 base removed from V and 0 bases from J, the gap between germline ends came to 9 bases. CDR3: CASSLGPAANYGYTF. CDR3 bases: TGTGCCAGCAGCTTAGGGCCAGCAGCTAACTATGGCTACACCTTC.

This clone turned up a few times. The chain employs TRBV10-3 and TRBJ2-1; no clear D. The CDR3 contains 14 residues. CDR1 and CDR2 (germline): ENHRY, SYGVKD. Trimming took 3 bases from V and 3 from J, leaving 9 bases between them. For the CDR3, the DNA is TGTGCCATCAGTGACGGCGGAGTCTACAATGAGCAGTTCTTC. This gives the protein CAISDGGVYNEQFF.

The chain has TRBV9 and TRBJ2-6; D not certain. Per germline, CDR1 SGDLS and CDR2 YYNGEE. The CDR3 spans 15 residues. The V end lost 0 bases, the J end lost 0 bases, and 4 bases lay between the germline ends. The CDR3 DNA reads TGTGCCAGCAGCGTAGCGGGCTCTGGGGCCAACGTCCTGACTTTC. Protein sequence: CASSVAGSGANVLTF.

J is TRBJ1-2 and V is TRBV10-3, with D hard to call. This CDR3 spans 16 amino acids. V gave up 0 bases and J gave up 9 bases, with 20 bases separating them. Germline CDR1 ENHRY, CDR2 SYGVKD. The CDR3 sequence: CAISESQATGAFRYTF. The CDR3 bases are TGTGCCATCAGTGAGTCCCAAGCCACGGGAGCTTTTCGCTACACCTTC.

J is TRBJ1-6 and V is TRBV7-9, with 10 nucleotides matching TRBD1. J was trimmed by 5 bases and V by 4 bases; bases with no gene match: 5. The germline CDR1 and CDR2 sequences are SEHNR and FQNEAQ (reference sequence). The CDR3 contains 16 residues. CDR3 amino acids: CASSSDGTGDNSPLHF. The CDR3 DNA reads TGTGCCAGCAGCTCAGATGGGACAGGGGATAATTCACCCCTCCACTTT. Complete variable domain (other parts from reference TRBV7-9 and TRBJ1-6): DTGVSQNPRHKITKRGQNVTFRCDPISEHNRLYWYRQTLGQGPEFLTYFQNEAQLEKSRLLSDRFSAERPKGSFSTLEIQRTEQGDSAMYLCASSSDGTGDNSPLHFGNGTRLTVT.

This clone was counted only a few times. This chain uses TRBV29-1 with TRBJ1-2; D is perhaps TRBD1 (6 bases). Trimming took off 2 bases at V and 8 bases at J, with 12 bases between the two ends. The CDR3 runs to 12 residues. Germline-derived CDR1 and CDR2 are SQVTM and ANQGSEA. CDR3 sequence: CSVEPTGGGYTF. DNA of the CDR3: TGCAGCGTTGAACCGACAGGCGGAGGCTACACCTTC. Full variable domain (rest looked up from reference TRBV29-1 and TRBJ1-2): SAVISQKPSRDICQRGTSLTIQCQVDSQVTMMFWYRQQPGQSLTLIATANQGSEATYESGFVIDKFPISRPNLTFSTLTVSNMSPEDSSIYLCSVEPTGGGYTFGSGTRLTVV.